Each of the 14 T cell receptor beta chains below was sequenced from the same sample in a study of a mutant IDH1 vaccine in newly diagnosed glioma. The table came from immunoSEQ multiplex PCR; TCRdb's copy has only in-frame clones and leaves some out. The sample contains about 51,000 clones, 78% of which appear only once. These receptors have no known antigen. Time point indicated: week 5, during vaccination. With topical imiquimod, each dose of the vaccine consisted of 300 ug of mutant IDH1 20-mer peptide. The specimen was PBMCs, collected from a glioma patient whose treatment included an IDH1 peptide vaccine. These receptors were obtained from a woman between 35 and 50 years old with glioma.

This clone showed up just a few times. The chain carries TRBV18 and TRBJ1-1; unclear D gene. This CDR3 comprises 15 residues. The germline V gene encodes CDR1 KGHSH and CDR2 LQKENI. Trimming removed 6 bases at V and 4 bases at J, with 18 bases between. In DNA form, the CDR3 reads TGTGCCAGCTCGCCTTCTACGGGCAGTGGCACTGAAGCTTTCTTT. It specifies CASSPSTGSGTEAFF.

The CDR3 DNA reads as TGTGCCAGTAGTATAGAGGTTGGGTTTCAAGAGACCCAGTACTTC. Its protein product is CASSIEVGFQETQYF. The rearrangement links TRBV19 to TRBJ2-5; D is undetermined. In germline, CDR1 is LNHDA, CDR2 SQIVND (reference sequence). V was shortened by 0 bases and J by 2 bases, with 10 bases between the two germline ends. There are 15 residues in the CDR3.

This clone is a singleton in its sample. This chain joins TRBV6-1 and TRBJ1-5; the match to TRBD1 covers 7 bases. This CDR3 region has 14 residues. Germline-derived CDR1 and CDR2 are MNHNS and SASEGT. J gave up 0 bases and V 8 bases, and 4 bases lay outside the gene matches. CDR3 sequence: CASWGQYSNQPQHF. CDR3 in DNA: TGTGCCAGCTGGGGACAGTATAGCAATCAGCCCCAGCATTTT.

This clone was seen only once. The chain has TRBV6-5 and TRBJ2-5; a weak D match, TRBD2 (5 bases). CDR1 is MNHEY, CDR2 SVGAGI, per germline. With 0 bases removed from V and 7 bases from J, the gap between germline ends came to 9 bases. The CDR3 totals 13 residues. CDR3 amino acids: CASSYSRVGTQYF. The CDR3 DNA follows: TGTGCCAGCAGTTACTCGAGGGTAGGGACCCAGTACTTC.

This chain joins TRBV5-1 and TRBJ2-1, with 9 bases that match TRBD2. CDR3 length: 15 amino acids. Per the germline V gene, CDR1 is SGHRS and CDR2 is YFSETQ. J was trimmed by 4 bases and V by 6 bases; bases with no gene match: 8. The CDR3 is CASTDQTSGYNEQFF. The CDR3 DNA reads TGCGCCAGCACCGACCAGACTAGCGGATACAATGAGCAGTTCTTC.

The genes are TRBV6-6 and TRBJ1-4; D is ambiguous. The CDR3 consists of 13 residues. V gave up 10 bases and J gave up 2 bases, with 11 bases separating them. Germline loops: CDR1 MNHNY, CDR2 SVGAGI (reference sequence). The CDR3 sequence is CATHRPTNEKLFF. The CDR3 DNA reads as TGTGCCACACACAGACCTACTAATGAAAAACTGTTTTTT.

This clone was detected a few times. V is TRBV29-1 and J is TRBJ1-4; unclear D gene. The CDR3 totals 17 residues. The germline V gene has CDR1 SQVTM and CDR2 ANQGSEA. V was cut by 5 bases and J by 5 bases, with 24 bases left in between. CDR3 loop: CSVPPRTSNDGNEKLFF. The DNA of the CDR3 is TGCAGCGTTCCGCCCCGGACCAGCAACGACGGAAATGAAAAACTGTTTTTT.

Of note for this clone: The sample has other DNA sequences that encode this CDR3 too. The chain is built from TRBV7-2 and TRBJ1-2, with 8 bases matching TRBD1. V lost 6 bases to trimming and J lost 1 base; unmatched junction nucleotides: 10. The CDR3 consists of 16 residues. Germline V CDR1 and CDR2: SGHTA, FQGNSA. The CDR3 sequence: CASSLRGLPINYGYTF. The DNA for the CDR3 is TGTGCCAGCAGTCTCAGGGGGCTTCCGATTAACTATGGCTACACCTTC.

The J gene is TRBJ2-3, the V gene TRBV7-2; maybe TRBD2 (6 bases). CDR1 SGHTA and CDR2 FQGNSA come from the germline V gene. The CDR3 is 15 residues long. With 2 bases removed from V and 3 bases from J, the gap between germline ends came to 12 bases. Written as DNA, the CDR3 is TGTGCCAGCAGCTTATGGGGGGTTGAGACAGATACGCAGTATTTT. Its translation: CASSLWGVETDTQYF.

This clone turned up a few times. The chain employs TRBV5-1 and TRBJ2-7; 9 bases fit TRBD2. V was clipped by 0 bases and J by 0 bases; unmatched bases: 7. The length of the CDR3 is 17 residues. Germline lookup yields CDR1 SGHRS and CDR2 YFSETQ. The CDR3 region has the DNA TGCGCCAGCAGCTTGGAAGCGGGAGGCACACACTCCTACGAGCAGTACTTC. Translating it yields CASSLEAGGTHSYEQYF.

This rearrangement joins TRBV5-1 to TRBJ1-3; D perhaps matches TRBD1 (5 bases). This CDR3 has 16 amino acids. Per the germline V gene, CDR1 is SGHRS and CDR2 is YFSETQ. Trimming shortened V by 4 bases and J by 0 bases, and 14 bases separated the two germline ends. CDR3 in amino acids: CASSRDGRNSGNTIYF. The DNA for the CDR3 is TGCGCCAGCAGCCGGGACGGTAGAAACTCTGGAAACACCATATATTTT. The full variable domain, completed using reference TRBV5-1 and TRBJ1-3, is KAGVTQTPRYLIKTRGQQVTLSCSPISGHRSVSWYQQTPGQGLQFLFEYFSETQRNKGNFPGRFSGRQFSNSRSEMNVSTLELGDSALYLCASSRDGRNSGNTIYFGEGSWLTVV.

The chain uses TRBV25-1 and TRBJ1-4, with 8 bases lining up with TRBD1. V lost 5 bases and J lost 1; bases outside the gene matches: 9. Germline CDR1 is MGHDK and CDR2 is SYGVNS. CDR3 length: 17 amino acids. CDR3 sequence (DNA): TGTGCCAGCAGTTCCCCAGGGGGCGAAGGAACTAATGAAAAACTGTTTTTT. It yields the protein CASSSPGGEGTNEKLFF.

This chain joins TRBV5-6 and TRBJ2-5, with TRBD1 matching 8 bases. CDR1 is SGHDT and CDR2 is YYEEEE in the germline V gene. With 0 bases clipped from V and 5 bases from J, the junction kept 6 bases outside the gene matches. The CDR3 runs 15 residues. The CDR3 spells CASSLVRGQEETQYF. In DNA form, the CDR3 reads TGTGCCAGCAGCTTGGTGAGGGGACAGGAGGAGACCCAGTACTTC.

This clone was found once. The chain uses TRBV2 and TRBJ1-2; TRBD1 aligns across 9 bases. This CDR3 comprises 13 residues. V trimming: 7 bases; J trimming: 2 bases; junction bases outside the gene matches: 2. Germline CDR1 SNHLY, CDR2 FYNNEI. The CDR3 sequence: CASKTGGNYGYTF. CDR3 DNA: TGTGCCAGCAAGACAGGGGGGAACTATGGCTACACCTTC.